This T cell receptor (beta chain) derives from a study of shared clonotypes between healthy human individuals. Study outcomes and limitations: Clonotypes shared by all four sorted-subset donors had higher generation probabilities than non-shared clonotypes.

Evenly divided among several immunoSEQ plates was the genomic DNA of each subset. The assay was immunoSEQ multiplex PCR, and TCRdb's table has in-frame clones only and misses some. The sample carries about 2 million clones, about 94% recorded once. Naive CD8 cells, CD45RO-negative and positively selected for CCR7, excluded terminally differentiated effector memory CD45RA+ cells. Trimming took 0 bases from V and 0 from J, leaving 4 bases between them. This CDR3 has 13 residues. Germline CDR1 reads SGHRS; CDR2 reads YFSETQ. With regard to this clone: Its specificity is unknown. This specimen includes other DNA sequences encoding the same CDR3.

Sample: naive CD8+ T cells sorted from blood. The V gene is TRBV5-1, the J gene TRBJ2-7; D unresolved. The receptor comes from a man aged 18 to 29 in good health. Written as DNA, the CDR3 is TGCGCCAGCAGCTTGGACGCCTCCTACGAGCAGTACTTC. Its translation is CASSLDASYEQYF.